This TCR beta chain was captured by sequencing in a study of OX40 agonist ivuxolimab in advanced cancers. Study-level background: Partial responses were observed in three patients, of whom one had hepatocellular carcinoma and two had cutaneous melanoma.

Details on this clone: Its target is not known.

From germline, CDR1 is SGDLS and CDR2 YYNGEE. Unmatched junction bases numbered 10, after V lost 0 bases and J lost 4 bases. This CDR3 region has 18 residues. The data were produced by immunoSEQ multiplex PCR, yet TCRdb's version contains in-frame clones alone and is incomplete. This sample has more than 50,000 clones, with about 85% found just once. Study observations and caveats: There was clonal expansion of CD4+ and CD8+ blood T cells by week 6 at 0.1 to 3.0 mg/kg.

The receptor was derived from an adult with an advanced solid tumor such as melanoma, head and neck, liver or kidney cancer. The rearrangement joins TRBV9 to TRBJ2-3; 11 bases line up with TRBD2. The material sequenced was CD4+ or CD8+ T cells sorted from blood, taken in a trial of the OX40 agonist ivuxolimab. DNA of the CDR3: TGTGCCAGCAGCGTAGACGGGTTAGCGGGAGGGCCTTCAGATACGCAGTATTTT. This gives the protein CASSVDGLAGGPSDTQYF.